These T cell receptor beta chains were read from a single sample in a study of Ad26.COV2.S vaccination and SARS-CoV-2 variants. The repertoire was sequenced with immunoSEQ multiplex PCR; TCRdb's copy has only in-frame clones and lacks some. The sample holds about 350,000 clones, around 90% seen once. This material consisted of peripheral blood, taken after recovery from COVID-19. All receptors derive from a human donor who had recovered from COVID-19. Each CDR3 is given with its conserved first and last residue. D genes are given only for firm matches. Clone size is shown for a subset of rows, as once, few, many or a class of expanded clone.

>TRBV5-1|-|TRBJ2-7|-
CASRPTGSYEQYF
TGCGCCAGCAGACCTACAGGATCCTACGAGCAGTACTTC
>TRBV5-1|-|TRBJ2-3|TRBD2
CASSLVLAGGWSADTQYF
TGCGCCAGCAGCTTGGTACTAGCGGGGGGGTGGTCGGCAGATACGCAGTATTTT
>TRBV5-1|-|TRBJ1-5|-
CASSSGEGVNQPQHF
TGCGCCAGCAGCTCCGGGGAGGGGGTCAATCAGCCCCAGCATTTT
>TRBV11-3|-|TRBJ2-3|-
CASSHRGPATDTQYF
TGTGCCAGCAGCCACCGGGGGCCCGCCACAGATACGCAGTATTTT
>TRBV6-1|once|TRBJ1-1|-
CASSDSSTEAFF
TGTGCCAGCAGTGACAGTAGCACTGAAGCTTTCTTT
>TRBV6-1|few|TRBJ2-7|-
CASSDSGQISYEQYF
TGTGCCAGCAGTGATTCTGGACAGATTTCCTACGAGCAGTACTTC
>TRBV23-1|-|TRBJ1-5|-
CASLNRDRFDDNQPQHF
TGCGCCAGCCTGAACAGGGATCGGTTCGATGACAATCAGCCCCAGCATTTT
>TRBV27|-|TRBJ1-1|-
CASSLQGVTEAFF
TGTGCCAGCAGTCTTCAGGGAGTCACTGAAGCTTTCTTT
>TRBV5-1|-|TRBJ1-2|TRBD1
CASSLGPTPGQGFDGYTF
TGCGCCAGCAGCTTGGGCCCCACCCCGGGACAGGGGTTCGATGGCTACACCTTC
>TRBV7-2|-|TRBJ1-4|TRBD1
CASSPGGDRVEEKLFF
TGTGCCAGCAGCCCGGGGGGGGACAGGGTTGAGGAAAAACTGTTTTTT
>TRBV4-1|-|TRBJ2-2|TRBD2
CASSLKPSGGSLNTGELFF
TGCGCCAGCAGCCTAAAACCTAGCGGGGGATCCTTGAACACCGGGGAGCTGTTTTTT
>TRBV10-1|-|TRBJ2-7|-
CASSEFQGAHEQYF
TGCGCCAGCAGTGAGTTTCAGGGAGCCCACGAGCAGTACTTC
>TRBV6-1|-|TRBJ1-5|-
CASSEPGLNQPQHF
TGTGCCAGCAGTGAACCGGGGCTTAATCAGCCCCAGCATTTT
>TRBV20-1|once|TRBJ2-1|-
CSASRRENEQFF
TGCAGTGCTAGTCGCAGGGAAAATGAGCAGTTCTTC
>TRBV7-2|-|TRBJ2-7|TRBD1
CASSLGTGAYEQYF
TGTGCCAGCAGCTTAGGGACAGGGGCCTACGAGCAGTACTTC
>TRBV7-2|-|TRBJ2-3|-
CASSRQSSTDTQYF
TGTGCCAGCAGTCGACAGTCTAGCACAGATACGCAGTATTTT
>TRBV19|-|TRBJ2-4|-
CASSPDSANIQYF
TGTGCCAGTAGCCCGGACAGCGCAAACATTCAGTACTTC
>TRBV27|-|TRBJ2-5|TRBD2
CASSLSSGGNQETQYF
TGTGCCAGCAGTTTATCTAGCGGGGGAAATCAAGAGACCCAGTACTTC
>TRBV25-1|-|TRBJ1-4|-
CASSGDRTGKLFF
TGTGCCAGCAGTGGGGACCGAACCGGAAAACTGTTTTTT
>TRBV19|-|TRBJ1-1|TRBD1
CASRGGRRAGGYTEAFF
TGTGCCAGTAGAGGGGGCCGCCGGGCGGGGGGATACACTGAAGCTTTCTTT
>TRBV6-6|once|TRBJ1-2|-
CASSSIRDTDTF
TGTGCCAGCAGTTCCATCCGGGACACCGACACCTTC
>TRBV4-1|few|TRBJ1-1|-
CASSQVALLLGTEAFF
TGCGCCAGCAGCCAAGTGGCCCTATTGCTGGGGACTGAAGCTTTCTTT
>TRBV19|-|TRBJ2-5|-
CASSSAYQETQYF
TGTGCCAGTAGTAGTGCGTACCAAGAGACCCAGTACTTC
>TRBV21-1|-|TRBJ2-1|-
CASSFDFFDRGSGEQFF
TGTGCCAGCAGCTTTGATTTTTTTGACAGGGGGTCGGGTGAGCAGTTCTTC
>TRBV6-4|-|TRBJ1-5|-
CASLTGSYSNQPQHF
TGTGCCAGCCTCACCGGGTCCTATAGCAATCAGCCCCAGCATTTT
>TRBV7-2|-|TRBJ1-1|TRBD1
CASSPDRRSTGGAFF
TGTGCCAGCAGCCCGGACAGGCGATCAACTGGGGGAGCTTTCTTT
>TRBV18|once|TRBJ2-2|TRBD1
CASSRIPGQRGTGELFF
TGTGCCAGCTCACGCATACCGGGACAGAGGGGCACCGGGGAGCTGTTTTTT
>TRBV19|-|TRBJ2-7|TRBD1
CASSLGTGVHEQYF
TGTGCCAGTAGTCTGGGTACAGGGGTCCACGAGCAGTACTTC
>TRBV13|-|TRBJ2-2|-
CASSFSVTGLNTGELFF
TGTGCCAGCAGCTTTTCCGTAACAGGGTTGAACACCGGGGAGCTGTTTTTT
>TRBV5-6|-|TRBJ2-6|-
CASSSGTPSSGANVLTF
TGTGCCAGCAGCTCTGGGACCCCATCCTCTGGGGCCAACGTCCTGACTTTC
>TRBV6-6|-|TRBJ1-1|TRBD1
CASSLWTGAEAFF
TGTGCCAGCAGTTTGTGGACAGGGGCTGAAGCTTTCTTT
>TRBV10-2|-|TRBJ2-7|TRBD1
CASSPRDRGYEQYF
TGCGCCAGCAGTCCCCGGGACAGGGGGTACGAGCAGTACTTC
>TRBV6-5|once|TRBJ1-6|-
CASRADSYNSPLHF
TGTGCCAGCAGGGCAGACTCCTATAATTCACCCCTCCACTTT
>TRBV29-1|-|TRBJ2-5|-
CSVETQYF
TGCAGCGTGGAGACCCAGTACTTC
>TRBV5-1|-|TRBJ2-1|TRBD2
CASSGSGGNSYNEQFF
TGCGCCAGCAGCGGTAGCGGGGGGAACTCCTACAATGAGCAGTTCTTC
>TRBV9|-|TRBJ2-1|TRBD2
CASSALTGLLNNEQFF
TGTGCCAGCAGCGCCCTTACGGGACTATTAAACAATGAGCAGTTCTTC
>TRBV7-8|-|TRBJ2-3|-
CASRPDWDTQYF
TGTGCCAGCAGGCCCGACTGGGATACGCAGTATTTT
>TRBV4-2|-|TRBJ2-7|-
CASSQDLASQRYEQYF
TGTGCCAGCAGCCAAGATCTTGCAAGCCAGCGCTACGAGCAGTACTTC
>TRBV14|-|TRBJ1-1|-
CASTEGWTEAFF
TGTGCCAGCACCGAAGGTTGGACTGAAGCTTTCTTT
>TRBV19|-|TRBJ2-1|TRBD2
CASSIRLAAYNEQFF
TGTGCCAGTAGTATCCGACTAGCGGCCTACAATGAGCAGTTCTTC
>TRBV10-3|-|TRBJ2-1|TRBD1
CAITRTGGGEQFF
TGTGCCATCACAAGGACAGGGGGCGGTGAGCAGTTCTTC
>TRBV10-3|-|TRBJ1-2|-
CAISKGQSYGYTF
TGTGCCATCAGTAAAGGACAGTCCTATGGCTACACCTTC
>TRBV6-5|-|TRBJ2-7|-
CASSVPRGEQYF
TGTGCCAGCAGCGTCCCACGTGGCGAGCAGTACTTC
>TRBV12-3/TRBV12-4|-|TRBJ2-3|-
CASSLQYTDTQYF
TGTGCCAGCAGTCTCCAATACACAGATACGCAGTATTTT
>TRBV3-1/TRBV3-2|-|TRBJ1-2|-
CASTDHYGYTF
TGTGCCAGCACGGACCACTATGGCTACACCTTC
>TRBV19|-|TRBJ2-7|-
CASSIEGESSYEQYF
TGTGCCAGTAGTATTGAAGGGGAGAGTTCCTACGAGCAGTACTTC
>TRBV7-2|-|TRBJ1-2|-
CASSLVRVYGYTF
TGTGCCAGCAGCTTAGTCAGGGTCTATGGCTACACCTTC
>TRBV7-2|-|TRBJ2-2|-
CASSLVRGAAGELFF
TGTGCCAGCAGCTTAGTACGGGGAGCGGCCGGGGAGCTGTTTTTT
>TRBV7-6|-|TRBJ1-3|TRBD1
CASSPRTGGGGNTIYF
TGTGCCAGCAGCCCGCGGACAGGGGGCGGAGGAAACACCATATATTTT
>TRBV5-1|-|TRBJ2-1|TRBD1
CASSRQGRHEQFF
TGCGCCAGCAGTAGACAGGGAAGGCATGAGCAGTTCTTC
>TRBV7-9|-|TRBJ1-2|-
CASSLDALLHYGYTF
TGTGCCAGCAGCTTAGACGCCCTACTCCACTATGGCTACACCTTC
>TRBV7-7|-|TRBJ2-7|-
CASSLAPTGAYEQYF
TGTGCTAGCAGCTTAGCCCCAACTGGGGCCTACGAGCAGTACTTC
>TRBV4-1|-|TRBJ2-5|-
CASSQVADLRGETQYF
TGCGCCAGCAGCCAAGTAGCAGACCTCCGGGGGGAGACCCAGTACTTC
>TRBV11-2|-|TRBJ1-2|TRBD1
CASSHTRTGVGYTF
TGTGCCAGCAGCCATACCAGGACAGGGGTCGGCTACACCTTC
>TRBV12-3/TRBV12-4|once|TRBJ1-2|-
CASSASKYGYTF
TGTGCCAGCAGTGCTTCAAAGTATGGCTACACCTTC